Below, 19 T cell receptor beta chains from the same sample are listed, as sequenced in a study of human T cells and chemical hapten exposure. MiXCR was run by TCRdb on the RACE reads, yielding one entry per CDR3 protein. This table holds over 85,000 distinct CDR3 sequences, 9.5% to 15% found once. Time point indicated: patch test 1, 2 weeks after DPC sensitization. Regarding treatment: therapeutic diphenylcyclopropenone sensitization with weekly scalp DPC. The sequences come from whole blood, collected in connection with sensitization to the hapten diphenylcyclopropenone (DPC). The receptors originated from a middle-aged woman with alopecia areata. Some clones in this sample may be carry-over from other donors' samples.

With respect to this clonotype: Germline is not matched at one junction end, which may reflect a read error. CDR3 in DNA: TGTGCCAGCAGCCGGGACAGAGAGGAGACCCAGAACTTC. Translating gives CASSRDREETQNF. The chain uses TRBV7-9 and TRBJ2-5; 7 bases line up with TRBD1. This CDR3 region has 13 residues. The germline gives CDR1 SEHNR, CDR2 FQNEAQ (reference sequence).

The rearrangement links TRBV12-3 or TRBV12-4 to TRBJ1-3, with D perhaps matching TRBD1 (5 bases). V shed 1 base and J shed 1 base, with 14 bases lying between them. The CDR3 contains 17 residues. The CDR3 here is CASSLGGTLRSGNTIYF. For the CDR3, the DNA is TGTGCCAGCAGTTTAGGCGGGACCCTACGTTCTGGAAACACCATATATTTT.

This sequence joins TRBV12-3 or TRBV12-4 and TRBJ1-1; tentative D call: TRBD1 (5 bases). V was shortened by 0 bases and J by 1 base, with 6 bases between the two germline ends. This CDR3 region has 14 residues. CDR3 coding DNA: TGTGCCAGCAGTTTAGCCGGGACGAACACTGAAGCTTTCTTT. Translated, it gives CASSLAGTNTEAFF.

The chain couples TRBV21-1 to TRBJ1-5; the DNA was not compared with TRBD1, the D call given in the table. TRBV21-1 is a pseudogene locus. The CDR3 has 20 amino acids. The DNA for the CDR3 is TGTGCCAGCAGCAACCCTGCCTCCTGTCCTACAGGGGTATGGAATCAGCCCCAGCATTTT. Its protein is CASSNPASCPTGVWNQPQHF.

This clonotype was found many times. J is TRBJ2-6 and V is TRBV6-5, with unresolved D. The ends were cut back, 2 bases at V and 0 bases at J, with 8 bases in the middle. The CDR3 is 16 amino acids. CDR1 and CDR2 (germline): MNHEY, SVGAGI. The CDR3 region has the DNA TGTGCCAGCAGTTACGGCGGTGGCTCTGGGGCCAACGTCCTGACTTTC. It specifies CASSYGGGSGANVLTF.

This clonotype was recorded a few times. The chain combines TRBV20-1 with TRBJ2-3; D is possibly TRBD1 or TRBD2 (6 bases each). Germline lookup yields CDR1 DFQATT and CDR2 SNEGSKA (reference sequence). The CDR3 spans 15 residues. V dropped 5 bases and J dropped 2 bases, with 17 bases sitting between them. CDR3 sequence reads: CSAGGLGGFTDTQYF. CDR3 in DNA: TGCAGTGCTGGGGGCTTGGGGGGTTTCACAGATACGCAGTATTTT.

This clonotype came up a few times. The chain is built from TRBV7-3 and TRBJ2-1; no clear D. V lost 5 bases and J lost 7, with 15 bases in between. CDR3 length equals 14 residues. The germline gives CDR1 SGHTA, CDR2 FQGTGA. CDR3 DNA: TGTGCCAGCAGCCCCCACTTCCCGGTGAATGAGCAGTTCTTC. Translation: CASSPHFPVNEQFF.

This clonotype was observed a few times. The chain's CDR3 is CATSLTGTYNEQFF. The CDR3 DNA sequence: TGTGCCACCAGTTTGACAGGTACCTACAATGAGCAGTTCTTC. The chain joins TRBV15 to TRBJ2-1, with D possibly matching TRBD1 (6 bases). The CDR3 is made up of 14 amino acids. Trimming pared 6 bases from V and 2 bases from J, leaving 11 bases between. Germline CDR1 reads LNHNV; CDR2 reads YYDKDF (reference sequence).

This clonotype was detected ten times or more. The chain uses TRBV29-1 and TRBJ2-5; D gene ambiguous. The CDR3 loop spans 14 amino acids. Germline V gene lookup returns CDR1 SQVTM and CDR2 ANQGSEA. The CDR3 sequence is CSARARLGKETQYF. For the CDR3, the DNA is TGCAGTGCCCGGGCGCGATTAGGAAAAGAGACCCAGTACTTC.

As to this clonotype: One junction end does not reproduce the germline sequence, and a read error may be involved. The chain employs TRBV2 and TRBJ2-5; D may be TRBD2 (6 bases). Germline CDR1 reads SNHLY; CDR2 reads FYNNEI. The CDR3 loop spans 15 amino acids. The CDR3 spells CASSGQTARGEAQYF. CDR3 in DNA: TGTGCCAGCAGTGGACAGACGGCGCGGGGAGAGGCCCAGTACTTC.

A word on this clonotype: The limits of the CDR3 on the DNA are not certain, so only TCRdb's listed CDR3 is given. This chain joins TRBV28 and TRBJ2-2. The CDR3 comprises 13 residues, both ends counted. Looked up from germline, CDR1 is MDHEN and CDR2 is SYDVKM. This CDR3 is CASSPLWSGSCFF.

The J gene is TRBJ2-2, the V gene TRBV28; D may be TRBD1 or TRBD2 (5 bases each). Germline V gene data show CDR1 as MDHEN and CDR2 as SYDVKM. Trimming stripped 5 bases from V and 1 base from J, with 14 bases between. CDR3 length: 16 residues. CDR3 bases: TGTGCCAGCAGTCCCCGGGACGCGCGGAACACCGGGGAGCTGTTTTTT. Translated, it gives CASSPRDARNTGELFF.

This chain joins TRBV6-2 or TRBV6-3 and TRBJ1-2; the D gene is possibly TRBD1 (5 bases). Germline assignment: CDR1 MNHEY and CDR2 SVGEGT. The CDR3 spans 14 residues. V lost 2 bases to trimming and J lost 8 bases, with 15 bases between them. The CDR3: CASSYSSGATGYTF. In DNA, the CDR3 is TGTGCCAGCAGTTACAGCTCCGGGGCGACGGGCTACACCTTC.

The sample holds many counts of this clonotype. The chain couples TRBV4-2 to TRBJ1-3; D uncertain. Trimming pared 1 base from V and 0 bases from J, leaving 10 bases between. The CDR3 extends over 16 amino acids. CDR1 and CDR2 (germline): LGHNA, YNFKEQ. The chain's CDR3 is CASSQGSNLSGNTIYF. Here the CDR3 DNA reads TGTGCCAGCAGCCAAGGCAGCAACCTCTCTGGAAACACCATATATTTT.

The chain carries TRBV7-2 and TRBJ2-2; D gene ambiguous. Trimming removed 0 bases at V and 6 bases at J, with 11 bases between. The V gene's germline CDR1 is SGHTA and CDR2 FQGNSA. The CDR3 has 15 amino acids. The CDR3 coding sequence is TGTGCCAGCAGCTTAGCGCGGTCGGTGGCCGGGGAGCTGTTTTTT. It is translated as CASSLARSVAGELFF.

This clonotype turned up a few times. This rearrangement joins TRBV3-1 to TRBJ1-3, with unresolved D. This CDR3 contains 14 residues. Germline lookup yields CDR1 LGHDT and CDR2 YNNKEL (reference sequence). Trimming removed 1 base at V and 3 bases at J, with 7 bases between. The CDR3 spells CASSQATDGNTIYF. In DNA form, the CDR3 reads TGTGCCAGCAGCCAAGCAACAGATGGAAACACCATATATTTT.

The chain recombines TRBV30 with TRBJ2-7; D ambiguous. V dropped 4 bases and J dropped 2 bases, with 18 bases sitting between them. The CDR3 is made up of 15 amino acids. CDR1 is GTSNPN, CDR2 SVGIG, per germline (reference sequence). CDR3 DNA sequence: TGTGCCTGGAAGACCTGGCGCGACGGCCCCTACGAGCAGTACTTC. This gives the protein CAWKTWRDGPYEQYF. The whole variable domain, remainder taken from reference TRBV30 and TRBJ2-7, is SQTIHQWPATLVQPVGSPLSLECTVEGTSNPNLYWYRQAAGRGLQLLFYSVGIGQISSEVPQNLSASRPQDRQFILSSKKLLLSDSGFYLCAWKTWRDGPYEQYFGPGTRLTVT.

In this sample, this clonotype turned up many times. The chain has TRBV6-2 or TRBV6-3 and TRBJ2-5; D call uncertain. V was pared by 6 bases and J by 7 bases, with 12 bases between. CDR3 length equals 12 residues. Germline loops: CDR1 MNHEY, CDR2 SVGEGT. CDR3 in DNA: TGTGCCAGCAGGGTTGGGCCCGGGACCCAGTACTTC. It yields the protein CASRVGPGTQYF.

This clonotype came up a few times. The J gene is TRBJ2-2, the V gene TRBV6-2 or TRBV6-3, with D maybe TRBD1 (6 bases). V was shortened by 6 bases and J by 5 bases, with 16 bases between the two germline ends. This CDR3 contains 15 residues. Germline assignment: CDR1 MNHEY and CDR2 SVGEGT. CDR3 sequence: CASRTLSTGTGELFF. CDR3 nucleotide sequence: TGTGCCAGCAGGACTCTTTCTACAGGGACCGGGGAGCTGTTTTTT.